The text below deals with one TCR beta chain. Its antigen is currently not known. Base-call qualities are not available, and no considerably larger clone is one nucleotide away. This record comes from a study of type 1 regulatory T cells (dated by TCRdb to about 2021). About the full investigation: An in vitro protocol by which a Tr1-enriched, alloantigen-specific CD4 T cell product named T-allo10 was generated was characterized in the study. T-allo10 was being evaluated clinically in patients with hematological malignancies who were receiving allogeneic hematopoietic stem cell transplantation.

TCRdb records Illumina MiSeq as the sequencer. TCRdb trimmed public reads at Q25 via fastp, called clones via MiXCR and kept in-frame beta chains. Each CDR3 protein appears once, grouped with its most common genes and DNA. In all, the sample holds around 88,000 distinct CDR3 sequences, and roughly a third of those were seen once. The top ten constitute less than 2.5% of the sample. The CDR3 has 16 amino acids, counting the end cysteine and phenylalanine. CDR3 DNA is the only sequence kept; it has 48 bases, read in frame from the first base. V is pruned by 6 bases and J by 2 bases, leaving 8 bases of the junction without a gene match. The germline V gene (reference sequence) supplies CDR1 LNHDA and CDR2 SQIVND.

The sequence joins TRBV19 to TRBJ2-2, with 8 bases matching TRBD2. The TCR comes from a human donor in good health. The sequenced sample was CD4+ T cells, either the whole sample or a sorted fraction (not recorded which). DNA sequence: TGTGCCAGTAGAATGGCGGGAGGACCTAACACCGGGGAGCTGTTTTTT. This is translated as CASRMAGGPNTGELFF.